This TCR beta chain was found in a study of regulatory T cells in long-lasting Graves disease. Germline CDR1 MNHEY, CDR2 SVGEGT. This CDR3 is 18 amino acids long. V shed 6 bases, J shed 0 bases, and the junction held 8 bases outside the gene matches. Whole-study findings and limits: New patients shared 950 to 1,000 public clonotypes, fewer than the roughly 2,500 shared by persistent patients. Results may be inaccurate due to the small sample size.

The time point was: persistent/refractory GD, antithyroid drugs over 5 years with positive TRAb. RNA from PBMCs was the source of the TCR library. Turning to this clonotype: Its antigen is not identified.

Building of the TCR beta libraries involved iRepertoire HTBI primers and Arm-PCR of CDR3 regions. TCRdb re-analysed the multiplex PCR reads in MiXCR, keeping a single row per CDR3 protein. Among about 660,000 distinct CDR3 sequences, around 30% were seen once, and the ten largest hold about two fifths. The clonotype originates from a female donor with Graves disease. The V and J genes are TRBV6-2 or TRBV6-3 and TRBJ2-6, with TRBD2 matching 10 bases. The sample here was peripheral blood mononuclear cells (PBMCs), taken when the disease was refractory, from a patient treated with antithyroid drugs. The CDR3 loop is CASRPRLAGLSGANVLTF. In nucleotides, the CDR3 is TGTGCCAGCAGACCGCGACTAGCGGGCCTCTCTGGGGCCAACGTCCTGACTTTC.